The source of this T cell receptor (beta chain) is a study of blood T cells in healthy people across ages. The use of a sample-barcoded 5' primer and a J-beta primer mix characterized a second PCR of about 7 to 12 cycles. One entry per CDR3 protein results from TCRdb running MiXCR on the 5' RACE reads. The sample has over 1.5 million distinct CDR3 sequences, about 50% seen once. Germline-derived CDR1 and CDR2 are DFQATT and SNEGSKA (reference sequence). There are 14 residues in the CDR3. J was trimmed by 3 bases and V by 6 bases; bases with no gene match: 7. The amount of total RNA extracted per sample was at least 5.5 micrograms.

Specimen: blood. This receptor was identified in a woman aged 40 to 49 in good health. The rearrangement joins TRBV20-1 to TRBJ2-2; 7 bases line up with TRBD2. As DNA, the CDR3 is TGCAGTGCGCCGCGGGAGCGGCACACCGGGGAGCTGTTTTTT. It specifies CSAPRERHTGELFF.